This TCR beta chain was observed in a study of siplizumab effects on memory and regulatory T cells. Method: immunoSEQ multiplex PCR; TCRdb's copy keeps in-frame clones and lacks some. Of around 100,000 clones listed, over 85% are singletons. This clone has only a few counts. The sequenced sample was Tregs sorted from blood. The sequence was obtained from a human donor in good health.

The CDR3 DNA reads TGTGCCAGCAGCGAGACAGGGGTGACCGGGGAGCTGTTTTTT. This encodes CASSETGVTGELFF. The rearrangement uses TRBV5-4 and TRBJ2-2, with 8 bases fitting TRBD1. The V gene's germline CDR1 is SGHNT and CDR2 YYREEE (reference sequence). V lost 4 bases and J lost 5; bases outside the gene matches: 4. This CDR3 comprises 14 residues.